The entry below gives a single TCR beta chain sequence along with its context. Its matching antigen is unknown. With 5 bases removed from V and 3 bases from J, the gap between germline ends came to 12 bases. The CDR3 runs to 14 residues. The germline V gene has CDR1 KGHDR and CDR2 SFDVKD. This sample is drawn from a study of vaccination effects on CD4 cells after COVID-19. Antigen-specific CD4+ T cells were expanded with viral peptide pools in the ViraFEST assay before sequencing. When less than 12 days of culture had elapsed, CD4+ T cells were isolated. Two doses of either BNT162b2 or mRNA-1273 were given to each participant. Negative nucleocapsid antibody tests before and after vaccination confirmed no previous SARS-CoV-2 infection. General observations from the study: Nearly all vaccine-induced clones in healthy recipients recognized only SARS-CoV-2.

TCRdb keeps only in-frame clones here, not all; method: immunoSEQ multiplex PCR. The repertoire holds 65,000 to 70,000 clones, with roughly 79% as singletons. The TCR was taken from a human donor who received a COVID-19 vaccine. The sequenced sample was CD4+ T cells from PBMCs cultured with HCoV-OC43 spike peptides, obtained after COVID-19 vaccination. Subset indicated: HCoV-OC43 spike overlapping peptide pool stimulation. The rearrangement links TRBV24-1 to TRBJ1-2; possible D gene TRBD1, 5 bases. The CDR3 here is CATSATGLDYGYTF. The DNA of the CDR3 is TGTGCCACCAGTGCCACAGGACTAGACTATGGCTACACCTTC.